Below, 15 T cell receptor beta chains from the same sample are listed, as sequenced in a study of relationships among human T cell subsets. TCR alpha and beta CDR3s were amplified from mRNA by semiquantitative ARM-PCR. Tagged nested gene-specific primers were used first, then communal superprimers amplified exponentially. TCRdb recomputed calls from the multiplex PCR reads with MiXCR, one row per CDR3 protein. The sample has 13,000 to 15,000 distinct CDR3 sequences; about 60% are singletons. Anti-CD25 beads selected CD4+CD25+ regulatory T cells from positively selected CD4+ cells. The specimen sequenced was Tregs sorted from blood. The receptors shown here come from a man aged 35 to 55 in good health.

The gene calls are TRBV23-1 and TRBJ2-5; the D gene is possibly TRBD1 (5 bases). TRBV23-1 is an open reading frame whose function is uncertain. The CDR3 contains 17 residues. Deletions cut 2 bases from V and 0 bases from J, with 16 bases between. As DNA, the CDR3 is TGCGCCAGCAGTCAAAAGAATTTTGACAGAAACCAAGAGACCCAGTACTTC. Translation: CASSQKNFDRNQETQYF.

This chain uses TRBV20-1 with TRBJ2-7; no reliable D call. Germline-derived CDR1 and CDR2 are DFQATT and SNEGSKA (reference sequence). The CDR3 is made up of 13 amino acids. V dropped 3 bases and J dropped 1 base, with 10 bases sitting between them. The CDR3 nucleotides read TGCAGTGCTAGTTTCCAGCCTTCCTACGAGCAGTACTTC. As protein: CSASFQPSYEQYF.

The rearrangement uses TRBV11-2 and TRBJ2-7; the D is unclear. With 5 bases removed from V and 0 bases from J, the gap between germline ends came to 14 bases. This CDR3 has 15 amino acids. Germline CDR1 and CDR2: SGHAT and FQNNGV. The CDR3 region is CASSPAPTPSYEQYF. The CDR3 coding sequence is TGTGCCAGCAGCCCTGCCCCGACCCCCTCCTACGAGCAGTACTTC.

Only one count was recorded for this clonotype. V usage is TRBV2 and J usage is TRBJ1-2, with 7 bases that match TRBD1. CDR1 SNHLY and CDR2 FYNNEI come from the germline V gene. CDR3 length: 13 amino acids. The ends lost 5 bases at V and 1 base at J; junction bases unmatched: 1. This CDR3 is CASSRDSNYGYTF. The CDR3 region has the DNA TGTGCCAGCAGTAGGGACAGTAACTATGGCTACACCTTC.

The V call is TRBV28, the J call TRBJ1-2; TRBD1 matches 7 bases. The CDR3 runs 14 residues. In germline, CDR1 is MDHEN, CDR2 SYDVKM. With 1 base clipped from V and 8 bases from J, the junction kept 7 bases outside the gene matches. The CDR3 DNA is TGTGCCAGCAGTTTATATGAACAGGGGAGAGGCTACACCTTC. As protein: CASSLYEQGRGYTF.

J is TRBJ2-7 and V is TRBV27, with 9 bases aligning to TRBD2. The V gene's germline CDR1 is MNHEY and CDR2 SMNVEV (reference sequence). There are 16 residues in the CDR3. Unmatched junction bases numbered 8, after V lost 1 base and J lost 4 bases. This CDR3 is CASSLFTAGGPYEQYF. The CDR3 coding sequence is TGTGCCAGCAGTTTATTTACGGCGGGAGGGCCATACGAGCAGTACTTC.

Sample share makes this clonotype medium-sized. CDR3 residues: CSVADRVPPYEQYF. The DNA for the CDR3 is TGCAGCGTTGCCGACAGGGTGCCTCCCTACGAGCAGTACTTC. The rearrangement links TRBV29-1 to TRBJ2-7; the match to TRBD1 covers 7 bases. V gave up 4 bases and J gave up 2 bases; unmatched junction bases: 8. CDR3 size: 14 residues. Germline CDR1 reads SQVTM; CDR2 reads ANQGSEA.

The gene calls are TRBV28 and TRBJ2-5, with D unclear. Trimming cost V 5 bases and J 5 bases, with 9 bases left between them. Germline values: CDR1 MDHEN, CDR2 SYDVKM. The CDR3 has 12 residues. The CDR3 sequence is CASSPMSETQYF. For the CDR3, the DNA is TGTGCCAGCAGTCCGATGAGCGAGACCCAGTACTTC.

Comments on this clonotype: At one of its ends the junction is not consistent with the germline gene, which may arise from a read error. The chain recombines TRBV6-1 with TRBJ2-1, with TRBD1 identical over 9 bases. CDR1 MNHNS and CDR2 SASEGT come from the germline V gene. The CDR3 spans 15 residues. CDR3 amino acids: CAISERQGVNHGQFF. The CDR3 nucleotides read TGTGCCATCAGTGAGAGACAGGGGGTAAACCATGGGCAGTTCTTC.

The chain employs TRBV12-3 or TRBV12-4 and TRBJ2-5, with D perhaps matching TRBD2 (6 bases). Trimming cost V 5 bases and J 1 base, with 11 bases left between them. The CDR3 length is 14 residues. For the CDR3, the DNA is TGTGCCAGCAGTGGGGACTTCGGCCAAGAGACCCAGTACTTC. This translates into CASSGDFGQETQYF.

The rearrangement uses TRBV10-3 and TRBJ2-2, with 11 positions matching TRBD2. The CDR3 loop spans 16 amino acids. Trimming cost V 4 bases and J 6 bases; bases outside gene matches: 7. Germline assignment: CDR1 ENHRY and CDR2 SYGVKD. CDR3 nucleotides: TGTGCCATCAGTGCTAGCGGGAGGTCCCTTTCCGGGGAGCTGTTTTTT. It yields the protein CAISASGRSLSGELFF.

The chain links TRBV5-8 to TRBJ2-3, with 7 nucleotides matching TRBD2. V was pared by 4 bases and J by 11 bases, with 7 bases of the junction left unmatched. Germline V gene data show CDR1 as SGHTS and CDR2 as YDEGEE. The CDR3 spans 12 residues. CDR3 nucleotide sequence: TGTGCCAGCAGCCCGACTAGCTTCGTGCAGTATTTT. Its translation: CASSPTSFVQYF. The full variable domain, in which reference TRBV5-8 and TRBJ2-3 provide the parts outside the CDR3, is EAGVTQSPTHLIKTRGQQATLRCSPISGHTSVYWYQQALGLGLQFLLWYDEGEERNRGNFPPRFSGRQFPNYSSELNVNALELEDSALYLCASSPTSFVQYFGPGTRLTVL.

The rearrangement joins TRBV19 to TRBJ1-2, with a possible D match to TRBD1 (5 bases). Germline values: CDR1 LNHDA, CDR2 SQIVND (reference sequence). Trimming left V 5 bases short and J 12 bases short, with 19 bases between. The CDR3 runs 13 residues. As DNA, the CDR3 is TGTGCCAGTAGTTCCGACAGTTATCGGCTGAACACCTTC. Amino acid sequence: CASSSDSYRLNTF. The whole variable domain, remainder taken from reference TRBV19 and TRBJ1-2, is DGGITQSPKYLFRKEGQNVTLSCEQNLNHDAMYWYRQDPGQGLRLIYYSQIVNDFQKGDIAEGYSVSREKKESFPLTVTSAQKNPTAFYLCASSSDSYRLNTFGSGTRLTVV.

In its sample, this clonotype was seen a few times. The chain recombines TRBV7-8 with TRBJ2-3, with D possibly being TRBD2 (6 bases). The CDR3 length is 15 residues. CDR1 and CDR2 from the germline V gene are SGHVS and FQNEAQ. The germline V and J ends were trimmed by 3 bases and 3 bases, with 13 bases remaining between them. In DNA form, the CDR3 reads TGTGCCAGCAGCTTTTTGCGGGGCCCGACAGATACGCAGTATTTT. It specifies CASSFLRGPTDTQYF.

This rearrangement joins TRBV19 to TRBJ2-3, with 7 nucleotides matching TRBD1. Germline V CDR1 and CDR2: LNHDA, SQIVND (reference sequence). V lost 2 bases, J lost 5 bases, and 7 bases stayed unmatched. This CDR3 has 15 residues. CDR3 sequence reads: CASSIRGQIQDTQYF. The DNA for the CDR3 is TGTGCCAGTAGTATAAGGGGACAGATTCAAGATACGCAGTATTTT.